Following are 25 T cell receptor beta chains from one sample sequenced in a study of T cell repertoires in cytomegalovirus infection. MiXCR, applied by TCRdb to the reads, yields one record per CDR3 protein. The table includes around 530,000 distinct CDR3 sequences, about 26% detected once. The sequenced material came from PBMCs. The receptor source for this set is a human donor in good health (CMV status not recorded). Some clones in this sample may be carry-over from other donors' samples.

This clonotype was counted a single time. This chain links TRBV20-1 with TRBJ2-1, with D perhaps TRBD2 (5 bases). Germline CDR1 and CDR2: DFQATT and SNEGSKA (reference sequence). Deletions cut 7 bases from V and 0 bases from J, with 16 bases between. The CDR3 sequence is 15 residues long. As DNA, the CDR3 is TGCAGTGTCATCGACTACATGAGCTCCTACAATGAGCAGTTCTTC. This codes for CSVIDYMSSYNEQFF.

In its sample, this clonotype was seen a few times. The rearrangement joins TRBV15 to TRBJ2-1; 16 positions match TRBD2. The ends lost 5 bases at V and 6 bases at J; junction bases unmatched: 7. This CDR3 is built from 17 residues. CDR1 and CDR2 from the germline V gene are LNHNV and YYDKDF (reference sequence). CDR3 in amino acids: CATSRGLAGGPSNEQFF. For the CDR3, the DNA is TGTGCCACCAGCCGGGGACTAGCGGGAGGGCCTTCCAATGAGCAGTTCTTC.

This clonotype was found a few times. DNA for the CDR3: TGCGCCAGCAGCCAAGTTTCCGGACAGCGGAACACTGAAGCTTTCTTT. This sequence encodes CASSQVSGQRNTEAFF. The genes are TRBV4-3 and TRBJ1-1; D might be TRBD1 (6 bases). Trimming cost V 1 base and J 1 base, with 13 bases left between them. The CDR3 consists of 16 residues. CDR1 is LGHNA, CDR2 YSLEER, per germline.

The V and J genes are TRBV5-6 and TRBJ1-5, with TRBD1 identical over 9 bases. Germline CDR1 SGHDT, CDR2 YYEEEE. CDR3 size: 16 residues. Germline trimming cut 0 bases from V and 4 bases from J; bases unmatched to any gene: 5. This CDR3 reads CASSLAVGTGNQPQHF. The CDR3 bases are TGTGCCAGCAGCTTGGCCGTCGGGACAGGGAATCAGCCCCAGCATTTT.

V and J are TRBV2 and TRBJ2-7; D could derive from TRBD1 or TRBD2 (5 bases each). This CDR3 contains 11 residues. Per the germline V gene, CDR1 is SNHLY and CDR2 is FYNNEI. Trimming took 8 bases from V and 6 from J, leaving 11 bases between them. CDR3 protein: CASGGGGEQYF. The CDR3 DNA sequence: TGTGCCAGCGGAGGTGGGGGCGAGCAGTACTTC.

J is TRBJ2-5 and V is TRBV19; maybe TRBD2 (6 bases). V was trimmed by 3 bases and J by 5 bases, leaving 16 bases between them. The CDR3 extends over 15 amino acids. Per germline, CDR1 LNHDA and CDR2 SQIVND (reference sequence). DNA for the CDR3: TGTGCCAGTAGTATGGGGGGTTACGGTTGGGAGACCCAGTACTTC. Translating gives CASSMGGYGWETQYF.

The J gene is TRBJ1-5, the V gene TRBV6-4; no clear D. Trimming left V 6 bases short and J 0 bases short, with 18 bases between. The length of the CDR3 is 17 residues. Germline values: CDR1 MRHNA, CDR2 SNTAGT. As DNA, the CDR3 is TGTGCCAGCAGGGGTGACTCCCTGTCAGATAGCAATCAGCCCCAGCATTTT. Translating it yields CASRGDSLSDSNQPQHF.

The chain is built from TRBV19 and TRBJ2-5, with 10 nucleotides matching TRBD2. After removal of 5 bases from V and 9 bases from J, the junction contained 6 bases not matched to a gene. The V gene's germline CDR1 is LNHDA and CDR2 SQIVND (reference sequence). The CDR3 totals 13 residues. This CDR3 is CASSFGLAEAQYF. The CDR3 nucleotides read TGTGCCAGTAGTTTCGGACTAGCGGAGGCCCAGTACTTC. Full variable domain (remainder filled in from reference TRBV19 and TRBJ2-5): DGGITQSPKYLFRKEGQNVTLSCEQNLNHDAMYWYRQDPGQGLRLIYYSQIVNDFQKGDIAEGYSVSREKKESFPLTVTSAQKNPTAFYLCASSFGLAEAQYFGPGTRLLVL.

The chain joins TRBV28 to TRBJ1-2; 7 bases agree with TRBD1. The CDR3 consists of 15 residues. Germline CDR1 MDHEN, CDR2 SYDVKM. With V trimmed by 7 bases and J by 1 base, 9 bases remained unmatched. The CDR3 reads CASTIYGTDNYGYTF. The CDR3 DNA follows: TGTGCCAGCACCATATATGGGACAGATAACTATGGCTACACCTTC.

CDR3 amino acids: CASRGRSTDTQYF. The CDR3 DNA reads as TGTGCCAGCAGGGGCAGGAGCACAGATACGCAGTATTTT. The chain recombines TRBV6-1 with TRBJ2-3; D remains ambiguous. There are 13 residues in the CDR3. Deletions cut 6 bases from V and 0 bases from J, with 7 bases between. Per the germline V gene, CDR1 is MNHNS and CDR2 is SASEGT.

A few counts support this clonotype. V and J are TRBV12-3 or TRBV12-4 and TRBJ1-2; the D gene is possibly TRBD1 (6 bases). There are 15 residues in the CDR3. V was cut by 5 bases and J by 7 bases, with 20 bases left in between. The CDR3 region has the DNA TGTGCCAGCAGTACCCCCGGGACACCAAGGGGTGGCTACACCTTC. Translation: CASSTPGTPRGGYTF.

This clonotype turned up a few times. It is unclear where the CDR3 begins or ends on the DNA, so no DNA is shown, and the CDR3 is as TCRdb lists it. The chain joins TRBV7-9 to TRBJ2-1. The length of the CDR3 is 16 amino acids, counting both ends. Looked up from germline, CDR1 is SEHNR and CDR2 is FQNEAQ (reference sequence). CDR3 loop: CASSTSFGLSYNEQFF.

This clonotype has just a few counts. This chain connects TRBV10-3 to TRBJ2-7; no firm D call. The germline V gene encodes CDR1 ENHRY and CDR2 SYGVKD. V was pared by 2 bases and J by 6 bases, with 8 bases between. This CDR3 has 12 amino acids. This CDR3 is CAISENVGEQYV. The CDR3 DNA sequence: TGTGCCATCAGTGAGAATGTTGGCGAGCAGTACGTC.

V is TRBV25-1 and J is TRBJ1-6; the D is unclear. The CDR3 covers 14 residues. Germline V gene data show CDR1 as MGHDK and CDR2 as SYGVNS. The V end lost 1 base, the J end lost 8 bases, and 9 bases lay between the germline ends. The CDR3 DNA follows: TGTGCCAGCAGTGAATCGTCGGAGTATTCACCCCTCCACTTT. Protein product: CASSESSEYSPLHF.

The rearrangement links TRBV4-1 to TRBJ1-6, with D unclear. CDR3 length: 16 residues. Trimming left V 5 bases short and J 9 bases short, with 20 bases between. Germline V lookup: CDR1 MGHRA, CDR2 YSYEKL. CDR3 residues: CASSSQAALSISPLHF. The CDR3 DNA reads as TGCGCCAGCAGCTCTCAGGCGGCCCTCTCAATTTCACCCCTCCACTTT.

This clonotype occurred many times. V gene TRBV6-1 combines with J gene TRBJ2-4; TRBD2 might be the D (7 bases). CDR1 MNHNS and CDR2 SASEGT come from the germline V gene. The CDR3 has 15 residues. The V gene lost 6 bases and the J gene lost 1 base, with 13 bases spanning the gap. The chain's CDR3 is CASSEGGAAKNIQYF. For the CDR3, the DNA is TGTGCCAGCAGCGAGGGGGGGGCGGCCAAAAACATTCAGTACTTC.

CDR3 loop: CASSVDPSGGLIYEQYF. For the CDR3, the DNA is TGTGCCAGCAGCGTAGACCCTAGCGGGGGGTTAATCTACGAGCAGTACTTC. The chain joins TRBV9 to TRBJ2-7; 11 bases fit TRBD2. The germline CDR1 and CDR2 sequences are SGDLS and YYNGEE. The V gene end was trimmed by 0 bases and the J gene end by 3 bases; junction bases not matched to a gene: 8. CDR3 length: 17 amino acids.

This clonotype was detected a few times. The genes are TRBV5-6 and TRBJ2-7, with 13 bases identical to TRBD2. From germline, CDR1 is SGHDT and CDR2 YYEEEE. The CDR3 sequence is 18 residues long. With 0 bases clipped from V and 3 bases from J, the junction kept 9 bases outside the gene matches. In DNA, the CDR3 is TGTGCCAGCAGCTTGGAGGGACTAGCGGGACCCCTCTACTACGAGCAGTACTTC. Its protein is CASSLEGLAGPLYYEQYF.

This clonotype was seen repeatedly, ten times or more. The DNA for the CDR3 is TGTGCCAGCAGCTTTCCCACACCTTATGGCTACACCTTC. Protein product: CASSFPTPYGYTF. The rearrangement links TRBV7-2 to TRBJ1-2; D gene uncertain. The length of the CDR3 is 13 residues. V lost 3 bases to trimming and J lost 5 bases, with 10 bases between them. Germline V gives CDR1 SGHTA, CDR2 FQGNSA.

The chain couples TRBV6-6 to TRBJ2-1; 9 nucleotides match TRBD2. The ends lost 6 bases at V and 6 bases at J; junction bases unmatched: 9. The CDR3 is 15 residues long. CDR1 MNHNY and CDR2 SVGAGI come from the germline V gene (reference sequence). The CDR3 region has the DNA TGTGCCAGCAGCAATAGCGGGAGAGAGGGCAATGAGCAGTTCTTC. Translation gives CASSNSGREGNEQFF.

The chain is built from TRBV28 and TRBJ2-5, with D perhaps matching TRBD1 or TRBD2 (5 bases each). CDR1 and CDR2 from the germline V gene are MDHEN and SYDVKM. V lost 5 bases, J lost 0 bases, and 13 bases lay in between. CDR3 length: 15 residues. The CDR3 bases are TGTGCCAGCAGTGAGACCGGGACCAACCAAGAGACCCAGTACTTC. This sequence encodes CASSETGTNQETQYF. Full variable domain (remainder filled in from reference TRBV28 and TRBJ2-5): DVKVTQSSRYLVKRTGEKVFLECVQDMDHENMFWYRQDPGLGLRLIYFSYDVKMKEKGDIPEGYSVSREKKERFSLILESASTNQTSMYLCASSETGTNQETQYFGPGTRLLVL.

This clonotype was found a few times. The chain carries TRBV19 and TRBJ1-1; TRBD1 aligns across 10 bases. V dropped 5 bases and J dropped 4; count of bases not matched to a gene: 10. The germline V gene encodes CDR1 LNHDA and CDR2 SQIVND (reference sequence). The CDR3 contains 16 residues. The CDR3 DNA sequence: TGTGCCAGTAGTCCACAGCGACAGGGGGCTGCCACTGAAGCTTTCTTT. Its translation is CASSPQRQGAATEAFF.

This clonotype turned up a few times. The gene calls are TRBV29-1 and TRBJ2-7, with D tentatively TRBD2 (5 bases). The CDR3 length is 13 residues. V was clipped by 6 bases and J by 0 bases, with 12 bases between them. Germline V gives CDR1 SQVTM, CDR2 ANQGSEA. The CDR3 protein is CSVNSGSSYEQYF. As DNA, the CDR3 is TGCAGCGTCAACAGCGGTAGCTCCTACGAGCAGTACTTC.

The gene calls are TRBV12-3 or TRBV12-4 and TRBJ2-5; the D gene is possibly TRBD2 (6 bases). The V and J ends lost 5 bases and 4 bases respectively, with 23 bases between them. The CDR3 extends over 17 amino acids. The CDR3 here is CASSPQWGGDQGETQYF. CDR3 coding DNA: TGTGCCAGCAGTCCGCAGTGGGGAGGAGACCAAGGAGAGACCCAGTACTTC.

In its sample, this clonotype was seen many times. The chain employs TRBV7-2 and TRBJ1-4, with TRBD1 as a possible D gene (5 bases). The CDR3 sequence is 17 residues long. Germline lookup yields CDR1 SGHTA and CDR2 FQGNSA. V lost 1 base and J 10 bases, leaving 22 bases between the germline ends. CDR3 region: CASSLDFGTSSLGKLFF. DNA for the CDR3: TGTGCCAGCAGCTTAGACTTCGGGACGTCTTCTCTGGGAAAACTGTTTTTT.